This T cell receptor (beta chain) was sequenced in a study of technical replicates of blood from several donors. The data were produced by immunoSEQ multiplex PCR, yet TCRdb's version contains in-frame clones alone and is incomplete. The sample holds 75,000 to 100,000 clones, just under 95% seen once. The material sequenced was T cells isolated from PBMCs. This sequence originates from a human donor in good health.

The CDR3 DNA reads as TGTGCCAGCAGCGGTACAGGGAGGGGTGCTGGAAACACCATATATTTT. It encodes CASSGTGRGAGNTIYF. The V call is TRBV9, the J call TRBJ1-3; TRBD1 is a possible D gene (6 bases). The CDR3 has 16 residues. Trimming shortened V by 3 bases and J by 2 bases, and 15 bases separated the two germline ends. Per germline, CDR1 SGDLS and CDR2 YYNGEE.